These 8 T cell receptor beta chains were sequenced from one sample in a study of a mutant IDH1 vaccine in newly diagnosed glioma. The method was immunoSEQ multiplex PCR; TCRdb's version includes in-frame clones alone and lacks a portion of them. The profile shows some 29,000 clones, 75% to 90% of them singletons. These receptors lack a known antigen. Time point defined: week 5, during vaccination. Doses of 300 ug of mutant IDH1 20-mer peptide were given with topical imiquimod. The material sequenced was peripheral blood mononuclear cells (PBMCs), taken from a glioma patient whose treatment included an IDH1 peptide vaccine. The receptors derive from a woman aged 40 to 55 with glioma. Some clones in this sample may be carry-over from other donors' samples.

A few counts support this clone. The chain has TRBV29-1 and TRBJ2-4; 9 bases are shared with TRBD1. Trimming cost V 3 bases and J 6 bases; bases outside gene matches: 6. The length of the CDR3 is 14 residues. Germline V gene lookup returns CDR1 SQVTM and CDR2 ANQGSEA. The CDR3: CSVDSGQGTNIQYF. The DNA for the CDR3 is TGCAGCGTTGACTCCGGACAGGGGACAAACATTCAGTACTTC.

The genes are TRBV6-1 and TRBJ1-2, with D tentatively TRBD1 (6 bases). The CDR3 sequence is 15 residues long. Trimming stripped 1 base from V and 3 bases from J, with 12 bases between. The germline V gene has CDR1 MNHNS and CDR2 SASEGT. The CDR3 DNA reads as TGTGCCAGCAGTGAAGGACAGGATGTGTACTATGGCTACACCTTC. It is translated as CASSEGQDVYYGYTF.

The V gene is TRBV28, the J gene TRBJ1-4; a possible D gene is TRBD1 (5 bases). Germline V lookup: CDR1 MDHEN, CDR2 SYDVKM. There are 14 residues in the CDR3. Trimming removed 8 bases at V and 6 bases at J, with 16 bases between. CDR3 loop: CASGEWRGDEKLFF. As DNA, the CDR3 is TGTGCCAGCGGTGAATGGAGAGGGGATGAAAAACTGTTTTTT.

The chain carries TRBV5-5 and TRBJ1-4; D unresolved. This CDR3 has 13 amino acids. Trimming left V 10 bases short and J 5 bases short, with 15 bases between. Germline CDR1 and CDR2: SGHKS and YYEKEE (reference sequence). The chain's CDR3 is CASHGGRNEKLFF. DNA of the CDR3: TGTGCCTCCCATGGAGGGCGGAATGAAAAACTGTTTTTT.

This clone has just a few counts. The rearrangement uses TRBV6-4 and TRBJ2-2, with no clear D. Germline-derived CDR1 and CDR2 are MRHNA and SNTAGT. The CDR3 spans 14 residues. Trimming took off 3 bases at V and 5 bases at J, with 10 bases between the two ends. CDR3 loop: CASSEGSTTGELFF. As DNA, the CDR3 is TGTGCCAGCAGTGAGGGGTCCACAACCGGGGAGCTGTTTTTT.

The chain recombines TRBV4-1 with TRBJ1-2; weak D call: TRBD1 (5 bases). This CDR3 has 13 amino acids. Trimming stripped 3 bases from V and 4 bases from J, with 9 bases between. The V gene's germline CDR1 is MGHRA and CDR2 YSYEKL. The DNA of the CDR3 is TGCGCCAGCAGCCATCCGGGGCCCTATGGCTACACCTTC. It specifies CASSHPGPYGYTF.

This clone has only a few counts. The chain carries TRBV7-2 and TRBJ1-6, with a possible D match to TRBD1 (6 bases). Deletions cut 5 bases from V and 5 bases from J, with 10 bases between. The length of the CDR3 is 14 residues. Germline V CDR1 and CDR2: SGHTA, FQGNSA. The CDR3 sequence: CASSSYRDNSPLHF. In DNA, the CDR3 is TGTGCCAGCAGCAGCTACAGGGATAATTCACCCCTCCACTTT.

J is TRBJ2-1 and V is TRBV2; TRBD2 matches at 10 bases. The ends lost 6 bases at V and 1 base at J; junction bases unmatched: 9. Germline CDR1 and CDR2: SNHLY and FYNNEI. This CDR3 spans 17 amino acids. In DNA, the CDR3 is TGTGCCAGCAGAGAGTTTGGACTAGCGGATTCCTACAATGAGCAGTTCTTC. Translated: CASREFGLADSYNEQFF.